Listed here are 28 T cell receptor beta chains from one sample, sequenced in a study of cytomegalovirus exposure and HLA in healthy donors. The PCR was carried out with 60 Vbeta primers and 13 Jbeta primers. Some clones are missing from TCRdb's copy, which holds only in-frame ones; the method was immunoSEQ multiplex PCR. The sample yields 140,000 or so clones, around 78% seen once. The material sequenced was PBMCs. The receptors originated from a woman aged 18-29 years in good health and CMV-seropositive.

The chain links TRBV5-1 to TRBJ1-3; no definite D call. V lost 4 bases and J lost 0, with 11 bases in between. This CDR3 has 15 residues. Per germline, CDR1 SGHRS and CDR2 YFSETQ. The CDR3 protein is CASSQNSGSGNTIYF. CDR3 nucleotides: TGCGCCAGCAGCCAAAACAGTGGCTCTGGAAACACCATATATTTT.

This chain uses TRBV5-1 with TRBJ1-1, with D possibly being TRBD1 (6 bases). From germline, CDR1 is SGHRS and CDR2 YFSETQ. V shed 0 bases and J shed 7 bases, with 13 bases lying between them. This CDR3 contains 14 residues. The CDR3 reads CASSLVGGDNEAFF. Here the CDR3 DNA reads TGCGCCAGCAGCTTGGTTGGTGGGGACAATGAAGCTTTCTTT.

This chain joins TRBV5-1 and TRBJ2-3; 11 positions agree with TRBD1. With V trimmed by 5 bases and J by 5 bases, 7 bases remained unmatched. In germline, CDR1 is SGHRS, CDR2 YFSETQ. CDR3 length equals 15 residues. CDR3 in amino acids: CASSSGDRGLDTQYF. CDR3 in DNA: TGCGCCAGCAGTAGCGGGGACAGGGGGTTAGATACGCAGTATTTT.

The rearrangement joins TRBV7-2 to TRBJ1-2; D unresolved. The CDR3 has 13 amino acids. CDR1 is SGHTA, CDR2 FQGNSA, per germline. Trimming pared 1 base from V and 4 bases from J, leaving 7 bases between. The CDR3 sequence: CASSLGGGYGYTF. CDR3 sequence (DNA): TGTGCCAGCAGCTTAGGGGGAGGCTATGGCTACACCTTC.

The chain employs TRBV6-1 and TRBJ1-6; D gene unclear. V was clipped by 0 bases and J by 7 bases, with 10 bases between them. The CDR3 loop spans 15 amino acids. Germline lookup yields CDR1 MNHNS and CDR2 SASEGT. CDR3 amino acids: CASSEAPGRNSPLHF. DNA of the CDR3: TGTGCCAGCAGTGAAGCGCCCGGCAGGAATTCACCCCTCCACTTT.

V usage is TRBV2 and J usage is TRBJ2-7; the match to TRBD1 covers 9 bases. The ends lost 5 bases at V and 5 bases at J; junction bases unmatched: 7. CDR3 length equals 14 residues. CDR1 is SNHLY and CDR2 is FYNNEI in the germline V gene. The CDR3, as DNA: TGTGCCAGCAGTTCCGGGACAGGGTCCCACGAGCAGTACTTC. As protein: CASSSGTGSHEQYF.

The chain has TRBV5-1 and TRBJ1-1; the D gene is possibly TRBD1 (6 bases). CDR1 is SGHRS and CDR2 is YFSETQ in the germline V gene. The CDR3 runs 16 residues. V lost 2 bases and J lost 1, with 15 bases in between. CDR3 bases: TGCGCCAGCAGCTTCAATGCCCAACAGGGGAACACTGAAGCTTTCTTT. Translating it yields CASSFNAQQGNTEAFF.

With regard to this clone: At the DNA level, this CDR3 is encoded by other sequences in the same sample as well. The CDR3, as DNA: TGCAGCGTTGAGGGGGGGACAGATACGCAGTATTTT. Protein: CSVEGGTDTQYF. This rearrangement joins TRBV29-1 to TRBJ2-3; TRBD2 matches 7 bases. Trimming took 3 bases from V and 3 from J; bases not matched to a gene: 0. The CDR3 spans 12 residues. Germline CDR1 SQVTM, CDR2 ANQGSEA.

This chain uses TRBV6-1 with TRBJ1-4; 7 bases are shared with TRBD1. The V segment lost 7 bases and the J segment 6 bases; nucleotides outside the gene matches: 8. Looked up from germline, CDR1 is MNHNS and CDR2 is SASEGT. CDR3 length: 14 residues. The CDR3 DNA reads TGTGCCAGCAAGTCAGGCAGGGGGGATGAAAAACTGTTTTTT. It is translated as CASKSGRGDEKLFF.

The chain has TRBV2 and TRBJ2-1, with D perhaps TRBD2 (5 bases). V was pared by 8 bases and J by 5 bases, with 28 bases between. The CDR3 spans 18 residues. Germline V gene sequence: CDR1 SNHLY, CDR2 FYNNEI. The CDR3 sequence is CASRGRTEDNTPNNEQFF. CDR3 DNA: TGTGCCAGCCGGGGAAGGACTGAAGATAATACCCCTAACAATGAGCAGTTCTTC.

This clone has a single count. This sequence joins TRBV19 and TRBJ1-1; D not resolved. The CDR3 has 10 amino acids. V was shortened by 8 bases and J by 8 bases, with 9 bases between the two germline ends. Per germline, CDR1 LNHDA and CDR2 SQIVND (reference sequence). Here the CDR3 DNA reads TGTGCCAGTGGTACAGTGGAAGCTTTCTTT. Its protein product is CASGTVEAFF.

The V gene is TRBV5-1, the J gene TRBJ2-1, with 14 bases that match TRBD2. Germline V gene lookup returns CDR1 SGHRS and CDR2 YFSETQ. V gave up 5 bases and J gave up 1 base; unmatched junction bases: 5. CDR3 length: 17 residues. The CDR3: CASSTGLAGVSYNEQFF. In nucleotides, the CDR3 is TGCGCCAGCAGTACGGGACTAGCGGGGGTGTCCTACAATGAGCAGTTCTTC.

This clone is a singleton in its sample. The sample carries other DNA sequences with the same CDR3. The chain joins TRBV6-1 to TRBJ2-3; the D is unclear. CDR1 and CDR2 from the germline V gene are MNHNS and SASEGT. Trimming stripped 4 bases from V and 1 base from J, with 9 bases between. The CDR3 length is 14 residues. CDR3 sequence: CASSGGFRTDTQYF. The CDR3 nucleotides are TGTGCCAGCAGTGGAGGATTTCGCACAGATACGCAGTATTTT.

J is TRBJ1-1 and V is TRBV5-4; 7 bases fit TRBD1. The germline CDR1 and CDR2 sequences are SGHNT and YYREEE (reference sequence). This CDR3 region has 17 residues. With 0 bases clipped from V and 1 base from J, the junction kept 9 bases outside the gene matches. The CDR3 DNA reads as TGTGCCAGCAGCTTGGGGTCTCCCGGGACAGCGAACACTGAAGCTTTCTTT. Amino acid sequence: CASSLGSPGTANTEAFF.

The genes are TRBV5-1 and TRBJ2-3; possible D gene TRBD1, 6 bases. The CDR3 is made up of 16 amino acids. The germline V gene encodes CDR1 SGHRS and CDR2 YFSETQ. Trimming took 5 bases from V and 6 from J, leaving 22 bases between them. The DNA for the CDR3 is TGCGCCAGCAGTTATACAGGGTTGGGGGCCCCCGATACGCAGTATTTT. The encoded protein is CASSYTGLGAPDTQYF.

The rearrangement joins TRBV6-1 to TRBJ1-2, with D perhaps TRBD1 (5 bases). Germline values: CDR1 MNHNS, CDR2 SASEGT. Trimming removed 2 bases at V and 5 bases at J, with 12 bases between. The CDR3 consists of 14 residues. Here the CDR3 reads CASSERGDYYGYTF. The CDR3, as DNA: TGTGCCAGCAGTGAACGGGGGGACTATTATGGCTACACCTTC.

The V call is TRBV7-9, the J call TRBJ2-1; 9 bases fit TRBD1. The CDR3 covers 15 residues. Losses at the gene ends were 1 base for V and 3 bases for J; bases not matched to a gene: 1. Germline CDR1 SEHNR, CDR2 FQNEAQ (reference sequence). CDR3 sequence (DNA): TGTGCCAGCAGCTTAGGGACAGGGGACTACAATGAGCAGTTCTTC. It encodes CASSLGTGDYNEQFF.

This chain links TRBV27 with TRBJ1-1; tentative D call: TRBD1 (6 bases). Trimming removed 6 bases at V and 4 bases at J, with 12 bases between. The germline V gene encodes CDR1 MNHEY and CDR2 SMNVEV (reference sequence). The CDR3 contains 13 residues. CDR3 loop: CASSDRLSTEAFF. The DNA for the CDR3 is TGTGCCAGCAGCGACAGGTTGAGCACTGAAGCTTTCTTT.

This rearrangement joins TRBV19 to TRBJ1-2; 7 positions match TRBD1. The V and J ends lost 6 bases and 6 bases, in that order; junction bases with no gene match: 7. CDR3 size: 13 residues. Germline V gene sequence: CDR1 LNHDA, CDR2 SQIVND (reference sequence). CDR3 nucleotides: TGTGCCAGTAGGCACCAGGGGGTTGATGGCTACACCTTC. It translates to CASRHQGVDGYTF. The full variable domain, in which reference TRBV19 and TRBJ1-2 provide the parts outside the CDR3, is DGGITQSPKYLFRKEGQNVTLSCEQNLNHDAMYWYRQDPGQGLRLIYYSQIVNDFQKGDIAEGYSVSREKKESFPLTVTSAQKNPTAFYLCASRHQGVDGYTFGSGTRLTVV.

This chain uses TRBV18 with TRBJ2-7; D remains unclear. V was pared by 3 bases and J by 2 bases, with 11 bases between. This CDR3 is 14 amino acids long. Germline values: CDR1 KGHSH, CDR2 LQKENI. The CDR3 protein is CASSPYADTYEQYF. The DNA for the CDR3 is TGTGCCAGCTCACCGTACGCAGATACCTACGAGCAGTACTTC.

This clone was found once. The J gene is TRBJ2-2, the V gene TRBV5-1; no firm D call. The V end lost 5 bases, the J end lost 1 base, and 12 bases lay between the germline ends. The CDR3 loop spans 15 amino acids. Germline loops: CDR1 SGHRS, CDR2 YFSETQ. CDR3 in amino acids: CASSLALGNTGELFF. CDR3 coding DNA: TGCGCCAGCAGTCTCGCACTCGGGAACACCGGGGAGCTGTTTTTT.

The chain carries TRBV19 and TRBJ2-7; TRBD1 agrees at 9 bases. The CDR3 spans 16 residues. Germline V gives CDR1 LNHDA, CDR2 SQIVND (reference sequence). J gave up 6 bases and V 5 bases, and 14 bases lay outside the gene matches. The CDR3, as DNA: TGTGCCAGTAGTGTTGGAACCGGGACAGGGTCTCTCGAGCAGTACTTC. As protein: CASSVGTGTGSLEQYF.

The CDR3 DNA is TGTGCCAGTCTTACTCAGGGACAGACCAACTTGGCGCAGTATTTT. Translated, it gives CASLTQGQTNLAQYF. V usage is TRBV6-1 and J usage is TRBJ2-3; TRBD1 matches at 7 bases. Per germline, CDR1 MNHNS and CDR2 SASEGT. Unmatched junction bases numbered 19, after V lost 9 bases and J lost 10 bases. The CDR3 totals 15 residues.

The chain combines TRBV6-5 with TRBJ2-7, with 9 nucleotides matching TRBD2. CDR1 is MNHEY and CDR2 is SVGAGI in the germline V gene. V gave up 2 bases and J gave up 3 bases; unmatched junction bases: 2. The CDR3 consists of 14 residues. As DNA, the CDR3 is TGTGCCAGCAGTTACCAGCGGGGGGTCTACGAGCAGTACTTC. It is translated as CASSYQRGVYEQYF.

The chain joins TRBV6-5 to TRBJ2-3; the D gene is possibly TRBD1 (5 bases). V gave up 1 base and J gave up 2 bases, with 13 bases separating them. CDR3 length: 16 residues. Germline V CDR1 and CDR2: MNHEY, SVGAGI. The CDR3 sequence is CASSYYQGANTDTQYF. CDR3 coding DNA: TGTGCCAGCAGTTACTATCAAGGGGCCAACACAGATACGCAGTATTTT.

This chain uses TRBV7-2 with TRBJ1-1, with a possible D match to TRBD1 (6 bases). Trimming took off 5 bases at V and 8 bases at J, with 21 bases between the two ends. This CDR3 is 15 amino acids long. Germline assignment: CDR1 SGHTA and CDR2 FQGNSA. CDR3 region: CASSVQGAVDAEAFF. The DNA of the CDR3 is TGTGCCAGCAGCGTACAGGGTGCGGTCGATGCCGAAGCTTTCTTT.

The CDR3 region has the DNA TGCGCCAGCAGCTTGGGGACAGGGGGTTTAAATAATTCACCCCTCCACTTT. Protein: CASSLGTGGLNNSPLHF. V is TRBV5-1 and J is TRBJ1-6; 10 bases line up with TRBD1. There are 17 residues in the CDR3. The junction had 5 bases not matched to a gene; V was cut back by 0 bases and J by 5 bases. Germline assignment: CDR1 SGHRS and CDR2 YFSETQ.

The chain employs TRBV2 and TRBJ1-2; 9 nucleotides align to TRBD1. CDR1 is SNHLY and CDR2 is FYNNEI in the germline V gene. The CDR3 has 15 residues. V lost 5 bases to trimming and J lost 4 bases; unmatched junction nucleotides: 8. The CDR3 region has the DNA TGTGCCAGCAGTCTACAGGGGGCGTCTGGCTATGGCTACACCTTC. This translates into CASSLQGASGYGYTF. The variable domain in full, with the rest retrieved from reference TRBV2 and TRBJ1-2, is EPEVTQTPSHQVTQMGQEVILRCVPISNHLYFYWYRQILGQKVEFLVSFYNNEISEKSEIFDDQFSVERPDGSNFTLKIRSTKLEDSAMYFCASSLQGASGYGYTFGSGTRLTVV.